Shown below are 32 T cell receptor beta chains from a single sample sequenced in a study of blood T cell repertoires in COVID-19. The repertoire was sequenced with immunoSEQ multiplex PCR; TCRdb's copy has only in-frame clones and lacks some. The table shows under 150,000 clones, with about four fifths occurring only once. The material sequenced was peripheral blood. The receptor set was obtained from a woman in her fifties or sixties with acute or convalescent COVID-19.

The rearrangement joins TRBV27 to TRBJ2-1; TRBD2 is a possible D gene (6 bases). This CDR3 comprises 13 residues. CDR1 MNHEY and CDR2 SMNVEV come from the germline V gene (reference sequence). V was clipped by 3 bases and J by 8 bases, with 11 bases between them. CDR3 sequence: CASSFLSGDEQFF. The CDR3 DNA reads TGTGCCAGCAGTTTTCTTAGCGGCGATGAGCAGTTCTTC.

This chain joins TRBV2 and TRBJ2-7, with 10 bases aligning to TRBD2. The germline CDR1 and CDR2 sequences are SNHLY and FYNNEI. The trim removed 6 bases at V and 6 bases at J, leaving 14 bases unmatched. The CDR3 runs 16 residues. The CDR3 bases are TGTGCCAGCAGGGGGGCTAGCGGGAGAGTGACGGGCGAGCAGTACTTC. Translating it yields CASRGASGRVTGEQYF.

This rearrangement joins TRBV9 to TRBJ2-2; D might be TRBD1 (6 bases). V was trimmed by 3 bases and J by 6 bases, leaving 12 bases between them. Germline values: CDR1 SGDLS, CDR2 YYNGEE. This CDR3 is built from 14 residues. In DNA form, the CDR3 reads TGTGCCAGCAGCGCCCACACAGGGCCCGGGGAGCTGTTTTTT. This gives the protein CASSAHTGPGELFF.

Only a few counts were recorded for this clone. The V call is TRBV7-9, the J call TRBJ1-1, with TRBD1 matching 8 bases. J lost 2 bases, V lost 4 bases, and 6 bases had no gene match. CDR1 SEHNR and CDR2 FQNEAQ come from the germline V gene (reference sequence). The CDR3 covers 15 residues. In DNA, the CDR3 is TGTGCCAGCAGCTACGGACAGGGACACAACACTGAAGCTTTCTTT. It yields the protein CASSYGQGHNTEAFF.

The V gene is TRBV7-9, the J gene TRBJ2-1; 10 bases are a match to TRBD2. Looked up from germline, CDR1 is SEHNR and CDR2 is FQNEAQ (reference sequence). Unmatched junction bases numbered 6, after V lost 4 bases and J lost 0 bases. The CDR3 is 17 residues long. CDR3 DNA: TGTGCCAGCAGCTCCCGGACTAGCGGAACCTCCTACAATGAGCAGTTCTTC. Residues: CASSSRTSGTSYNEQFF.

For the CDR3, the DNA is TGCGCCAGCAGCCCGCAGGGGGAAAACTACGAGCAGTACTTC. Encoded protein: CASSPQGENYEQYF. The V gene is TRBV5-1, the J gene TRBJ2-7; TRBD1 agrees at 7 bases. The CDR3 has 14 residues. In germline, CDR1 is SGHRS, CDR2 YFSETQ. J lost 3 bases, V lost 4 bases, and 7 bases had no gene match.

Here the CDR3 reads CASSLDITYNEQFF. In nucleotides, the CDR3 is TGTGCCAGCAGCTTGGACATTACCTACAATGAGCAGTTCTTC. This sequence joins TRBV7-9 and TRBJ2-1, with D possibly being TRBD1 (5 bases). Per germline, CDR1 SEHNR and CDR2 FQNEAQ (reference sequence). The CDR3 sequence is 14 residues long. V was trimmed by 3 bases and J by 2 bases, leaving 8 bases between them.

This sequence joins TRBV6-4 and TRBJ2-6, with D hard to call. This CDR3 is built from 16 residues. With 8 bases removed from V and 3 bases from J, the gap between germline ends came to 17 bases. Germline CDR1 reads MRHNA; CDR2 reads SNTAGT. The CDR3 is CASCVVGPCGANVLTF. CDR3 nucleotides: TGTGCCAGCTGTGTGGTGGGCCCCTGTGGGGCCAACGTCCTGACTTTC.

In this sample, this clone turned up a few times. The V and J genes are TRBV4-3 and TRBJ1-1; D is undetermined. From germline, CDR1 is LGHNA and CDR2 YSLEER. V was shortened by 3 bases and J by 5 bases, with 13 bases between the two germline ends. This CDR3 region has 14 residues. DNA for the CDR3: TGCGCCAGCAGCCAGGAGGGTCGGGGAACTGAAGCTTTCTTT. Amino acids: CASSQEGRGTEAFF.

This clone was seen a single time. The rearrangement uses TRBV5-1 and TRBJ1-2, with TRBD1 matching over 7 bases. The CDR3 covers 14 residues. In germline, CDR1 is SGHRS, CDR2 YFSETQ. V lost 4 bases and J lost 4; bases outside the gene matches: 7. CDR3 DNA: TGCGCCAGCAGCAGCCGGGGACAGTCCTATGGCTACACCTTC. This translates into CASSSRGQSYGYTF.

The V and J genes are TRBV7-3 and TRBJ2-2; unclear D gene. CDR3 length: 13 amino acids. Germline CDR1 is SGHTA and CDR2 is FQGTGA. The V end lost 5 bases, the J end lost 4 bases, and 8 bases lay between the germline ends. DNA of the CDR3: TGTGCCAGCAGCCCGGAGCCCACCGGGGAGCTGTTTTTT. Protein sequence: CASSPEPTGELFF.

The gene calls are TRBV7-9 and TRBJ2-2; unclear D gene. V lost 3 bases and J 4 bases, leaving 6 bases between the germline ends. The length of the CDR3 is 13 residues. The germline V gene has CDR1 SEHNR and CDR2 FQNEAQ (reference sequence). CDR3 nucleotide sequence: TGTGCCAGCAGCTTGAGGTCCACCGGGGAGCTGTTTTTT. Encoded protein: CASSLRSTGELFF.

This clone was detected only once. V gene TRBV6-5 combines with J gene TRBJ2-1; D not resolved. This CDR3 has 15 amino acids. CDR1 and CDR2 (germline): MNHEY, SVGAGI. The ends were cut back, 6 bases at V and 0 bases at J, with 12 bases in the middle. CDR3 in amino acids: CASSSDISSYNEQFF. CDR3 DNA: TGTGCCAGCAGCTCCGACATTAGCTCCTACAATGAGCAGTTCTTC.

This sequence joins TRBV28 and TRBJ1-4, with a weak D call TRBD1 (6 bases). The CDR3 is 16 amino acids. Germline values: CDR1 MDHEN, CDR2 SYDVKM. The ends were cut back, 4 bases at V and 9 bases at J, with 21 bases in the middle. CDR3 residues: CASSSGGGTTPQKLFF. CDR3 bases: TGTGCCAGCAGTTCGGGAGGAGGGACAACCCCCCAAAAACTGTTTTTT. The variable domain in full, completed from reference TRBV28 and TRBJ1-4, reads DVKVTQSSRYLVKRTGEKVFLECVQDMDHENMFWYRQDPGLGLRLIYFSYDVKMKEKGDIPEGYSVSREKKERFSLILESASTNQTSMYLCASSSGGGTTPQKLFFGSGTQLSVL.

The CDR3 DNA sequence: TGTGCCAGCAGCTTAGATCCTGGATTAGGGTTAGGGGGTAGGAAAGCTTTCTTT. Translating it yields CASSLDPGLGLGGRKAFF. The chain combines TRBV7-9 with TRBJ1-1; TRBD1 might be the D (6 bases). Germline V gene sequence: CDR1 SEHNR, CDR2 FQNEAQ (reference sequence). CDR3 length equals 18 residues. Trimming removed 1 base at V and 9 bases at J, with 27 bases between.

The CDR3 protein is CASSTRQGTGANVLTF. CDR3 sequence (DNA): TGTGCCAGTAGTACCCGACAGGGGACGGGGGCCAACGTCCTGACTTTC. The rearrangement uses TRBV19 and TRBJ2-6, with 8 bases lining up with TRBD1. J gave up 4 bases and V 4 bases, and 6 bases lay outside the gene matches. This CDR3 has 16 amino acids. The germline gives CDR1 LNHDA, CDR2 SQIVND (reference sequence).

This chain uses TRBV30 with TRBJ1-1; D unclear. The CDR3 consists of 12 residues. Deletions cut 4 bases from V and 7 bases from J, with 13 bases between. Germline assignment: CDR1 GTSNPN and CDR2 SVGIG (reference sequence). As DNA, the CDR3 is TGTGCCTGGATCGGGTTTGGCGGTGAAGCTTTCTTT. This sequence encodes CAWIGFGGEAFF.

This chain links TRBV9 with TRBJ1-3; D gene ambiguous. Germline V gene sequence: CDR1 SGDLS, CDR2 YYNGEE. The CDR3 covers 12 residues. V lost 4 bases, J lost 8 bases, and 10 bases lay in between. DNA of the CDR3: TGTGCCAGCAGCTTCTCTTTTGACACCATATATTTT. Translating gives CASSFSFDTIYF.

V and J are TRBV2 and TRBJ2-2; no clear D. Deletions cut 8 bases from V and 3 bases from J, with 10 bases between. This CDR3 comprises 13 residues. Germline loops: CDR1 SNHLY, CDR2 FYNNEI. In DNA, the CDR3 is TGTGCCAGCCGCCCCCGGGACACCGGGGAGCTGTTTTTT. Encoded protein: CASRPRDTGELFF. The variable domain in full, with the rest retrieved from reference TRBV2 and TRBJ2-2, is EPEVTQTPSHQVTQMGQEVILRCVPISNHLYFYWYRQILGQKVEFLVSFYNNEISEKSEIFDDQFSVERPDGSNFTLKIRSTKLEDSAMYFCASRPRDTGELFFGEGSRLTVL.

The chain couples TRBV27 to TRBJ1-1; D unclear. Germline V lookup: CDR1 MNHEY, CDR2 SMNVEV (reference sequence). The length of the CDR3 is 13 residues. Between the trimmed V and J ends, which lost 6 bases and 0 bases, there was a span of 8 bases. The CDR3, as DNA: TGTGCCAGCAGCCCACAGTTGAACACTGAAGCTTTCTTT. Its translation: CASSPQLNTEAFF.

Concerning this clone: The junction departs from germline at one end; a sequencing error may be responsible. The same CDR3 also results from other DNA sequences found in this sample. The J gene is TRBJ1-5, the V gene TRBV18; D is unclear. CDR3 length: 12 residues. Germline CDR1 reads KGHSH; CDR2 reads LQKENI. This CDR3 reads CASSPRDQPQHF. DNA of the CDR3: TGTGCCAGCTCGCCACGCGATCAGCCCCAGCATTTT.

The rearrangement joins TRBV16 to TRBJ2-7; TRBD2 matches at 9 bases. The CDR3 covers 15 residues. V was pared by 0 bases and J by 3 bases, with 3 bases of the junction left unmatched. The germline gives CDR1 KGHSY, CDR2 FQNENV. CDR3 loop: CASSQSNSGSYEQYF. Written as DNA, the CDR3 is TGTGCCAGCAGCCAATCTAATAGCGGGAGCTACGAGCAGTACTTC.

This clone is a singleton in its sample. J is TRBJ1-5 and V is TRBV18; 10 nucleotides align to TRBD1. The CDR3 is 15 amino acids. CDR1 KGHSH and CDR2 LQKENI come from the germline V gene. Germline trimming cut 3 bases from V and 4 bases from J; bases unmatched to any gene: 3. In DNA, the CDR3 is TGTGCCAGCTCACCCGGGACAGGGGCGAATCAGCCCCAGCATTTT. Translation: CASSPGTGANQPQHF.

The V gene is TRBV7-2, the J gene TRBJ1-4, with D possibly TRBD1 on 5 matching bases. Trimming took off 1 base at V and 4 bases at J, with 10 bases between the two ends. The CDR3 loop spans 15 amino acids. Per the germline V gene, CDR1 is SGHTA and CDR2 is FQGNSA. The CDR3 loop is CASSLGGRDNEKLFF. CDR3 nucleotide sequence: TGTGCCAGCAGCTTAGGGGGCAGGGATAATGAAAAACTGTTTTTT. The full variable domain, in which reference TRBV7-2 and TRBJ1-4 provide the parts outside the CDR3, is GAGVSQSPSNKVTEKGKDVELRCDPISGHTALYWYRQSLGQGLEFLIYFQGNSAPDKSGLPSDRFSAERTGGSVSTLTIQRTQQEDSAVYLCASSLGGRDNEKLFFGSGTQLSVL.

CDR3 region: CASSIGQGYEKLFF. The CDR3 coding sequence is TGTGCCAGCAGTATTGGACAGGGTTATGAAAAACTGTTTTTT. The V and J genes are TRBV28 and TRBJ1-4, with 8 bases lining up with TRBD1. V trimming: 5 bases; J trimming: 6 bases; junction bases outside the gene matches: 5. Germline V CDR1 and CDR2: MDHEN, SYDVKM. There are 14 residues in the CDR3.

The chain has TRBV7-9 and TRBJ2-2; 7 bases map to TRBD1. Germline CDR1 and CDR2: SEHNR and FQNEAQ (reference sequence). Germline trimming cut 2 bases from V and 0 bases from J; bases unmatched to any gene: 3. The length of the CDR3 is 16 residues. The CDR3: CASSLLDRANTGELFF. The DNA for the CDR3 is TGTGCCAGCAGCTTACTCGACAGGGCGAACACCGGGGAGCTGTTTTTT.

V usage is TRBV6-5 and J usage is TRBJ1-3; D possibly corresponds to TRBD1 (6 bases). Germline CDR1 MNHEY, CDR2 SVGAGI. This CDR3 is built from 13 residues. The V end lost 5 bases, the J end lost 5 bases, and 10 bases lay between the germline ends. The CDR3 here is CASSLTGRNTIYF. The CDR3 region has the DNA TGTGCCAGCAGTCTCACAGGGCGAAACACCATATATTTT.

This clone showed up just once. This chain links TRBV4-3 with TRBJ2-7; 8 bases fit TRBD2. Germline V gene lookup returns CDR1 LGHNA and CDR2 YSLEER. The CDR3 covers 17 residues. With V trimmed by 4 bases and J by 3 bases, 14 bases remained unmatched. The chain's CDR3 is CASSPGRGSGIFYEQYF. The CDR3, as DNA: TGCGCCAGCAGCCCAGGCCGGGGTAGCGGGATTTTCTACGAGCAGTACTTC.

The chain is built from TRBV6-1 and TRBJ1-2; the D is unclear. With 1 base removed from V and 8 bases from J, the gap between germline ends came to 14 bases. The CDR3 sequence is 14 residues long. Germline CDR1 reads MNHNS; CDR2 reads SASEGT. The CDR3 DNA is TGTGCCAGCAGTGAAGGTCCAGGTCATATGGGCTACACCTTC. Translating it yields CASSEGPGHMGYTF.

The V call is TRBV29-1, the J call TRBJ2-7, with 7 bases matching TRBD2. Germline-derived CDR1 and CDR2 are SQVTM and ANQGSEA. V gave up 7 bases and J gave up 3 bases; unmatched junction bases: 9. This CDR3 comprises 13 residues. Here the CDR3 DNA reads TGCAGCGCTAGGACTAGAAACGTCTACGAGCAGTACTTC. Its protein is CSARTRNVYEQYF.

This chain joins TRBV28 and TRBJ1-2; D might be TRBD1 (5 bases). The V end lost 6 bases, the J end lost 4 bases, and 21 bases lay between the germline ends. Per the germline V gene, CDR1 is MDHEN and CDR2 is SYDVKM. The CDR3 covers 16 residues. The DNA for the CDR3 is TGTGCCAGCAGAACTTATTCGGGGGTGGGGGTCTATGGCTACACCTTC. Its translation: CASRTYSGVGVYGYTF.

This clone appeared once. The chain uses TRBV3-1 (or the pseudogene TRBV3-2) and TRBJ2-1; 15 bases are a match to TRBD2. CDR3 length equals 18 residues. The trim removed 0 bases at V and 7 bases at J, leaving 7 bases unmatched. CDR1 is LGHDT and CDR2 is YNNKEL in the germline V gene (reference sequence). CDR3 region: CASSQDGLAGGPRNEQFF. The CDR3 DNA reads TGTGCCAGCAGCCAAGATGGACTAGCGGGAGGGCCTCGGAATGAGCAGTTCTTC.